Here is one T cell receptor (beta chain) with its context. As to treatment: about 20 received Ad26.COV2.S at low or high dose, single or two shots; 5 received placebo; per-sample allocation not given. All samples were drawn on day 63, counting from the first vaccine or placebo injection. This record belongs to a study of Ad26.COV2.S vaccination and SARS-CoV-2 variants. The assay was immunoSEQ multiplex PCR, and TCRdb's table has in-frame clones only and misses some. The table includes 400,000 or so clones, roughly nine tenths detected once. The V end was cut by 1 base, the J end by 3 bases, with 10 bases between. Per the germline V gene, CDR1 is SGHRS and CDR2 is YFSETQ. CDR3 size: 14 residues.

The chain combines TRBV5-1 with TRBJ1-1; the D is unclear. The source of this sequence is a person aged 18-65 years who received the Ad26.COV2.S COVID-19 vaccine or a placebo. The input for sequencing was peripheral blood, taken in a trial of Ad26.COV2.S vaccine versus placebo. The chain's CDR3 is CASSLRDMHTEAFF. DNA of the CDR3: TGCGCCAGCAGCTTGCGGGATATGCACACTGAAGCTTTCTTT.